This entry lists 6 T cell receptor beta chains sequenced from one sample in a study of Graves' ophthalmopathy and Graves' hyperthyroidism. From RNA, the CDR3 regions of TCR beta chains were amplified and sequenced. HTBI primers were employed in first-round RT-PCR, then a second-round multiplex PCR followed. From the multiplex PCR reads, TCRdb called clonotypes with MiXCR, one entry per CDR3 protein. The sample includes approximately 1.2 million distinct CDR3 sequences, about 35% of them seen just once. Sequenced sample: peripheral blood or thyroid tissue (not recorded which). The receptors shown here come from an adult man with Graves' hyperthyroidism.

This clonotype was seen at least ten times. J is TRBJ1-2 and V is TRBV20-1; D gene ambiguous. Trimming pared 0 bases from V and 5 bases from J, leaving 10 bases between. The CDR3 runs 13 residues. Germline CDR1 reads DFQATT; CDR2 reads SNEGSKA (reference sequence). The CDR3 nucleotides are TGCAGTGCTAGAGAACGTGGCTTTTATGGCTACACCTTC. Its protein is CSARERGFYGYTF.

The table lists this clonotype with a few counts. This chain joins TRBV5-1 and TRBJ1-4; D might be TRBD1 (5 bases). The CDR3 runs 15 residues. V lost 1 base to trimming and J lost 4 bases, with 11 bases between them. Germline lookup yields CDR1 SGHRS and CDR2 YFSETQ. The CDR3 reads CASSLRGAHNEKLFF. CDR3 bases: TGCGCCAGCAGCTTGAGAGGGGCTCATAATGAAAAACTGTTTTTT.

This clonotype was detected many times. The V gene is TRBV9, the J gene TRBJ1-2; D might be TRBD1 (5 bases). V was shortened by 4 bases and J by 4 bases, with 14 bases between the two germline ends. Germline V gives CDR1 SGDLS, CDR2 YYNGEE. There are 14 residues in the CDR3. CDR3 DNA: TGTGCCAGCAGCCCTAGTGAGGGGTTCTATGGCTACACCTTC. Protein sequence: CASSPSEGFYGYTF.

This clonotype was observed a handful of times. One end of the junction is discordant with germline, which a read error may explain. V is TRBV2 and J is TRBJ2-7; a possible D gene is TRBD1 (6 bases). The CDR3 is 14 residues long. Germline V gene data show CDR1 as SNHLY and CDR2 as FYNNEI. The CDR3 sequence: CAGSLGHQDDEQYF. In DNA form, the CDR3 reads TGTGCCGGCAGCTTGGGACACCAAGATGACGAGCAGTACTTC.

Many counts were recorded for this clonotype. In DNA, the CDR3 is TGCAGCGTTGCCAGTACCGCCGGGGAGCTGTTTTTT. Protein sequence: CSVASTAGELFF. The rearrangement uses TRBV29-1 and TRBJ2-2; no clear D. The CDR3 totals 12 residues. Trimming pared 4 bases from V and 6 bases from J, leaving 9 bases between. From germline, CDR1 is SQVTM and CDR2 ANQGSEA.

In this sample, this clonotype turned up many times. The chain employs TRBV5-1 and TRBJ2-7, with a weak D call TRBD1 (6 bases). Germline V gives CDR1 SGHRS, CDR2 YFSETQ. This CDR3 comprises 16 residues. The germline V and J ends were trimmed by 3 bases and 7 bases, with 23 bases remaining between them. The CDR3 loop is CASSSPPGHGKGEQYF. In DNA, the CDR3 is TGCGCCAGCAGCTCACCGCCGGGACATGGGAAAGGGGAGCAGTACTTC. The variable domain in full, completed from reference TRBV5-1 and TRBJ2-7, reads KAGVTQTPRYLIKTRGQQVTLSCSPISGHRSVSWYQQTPGQGLQFLFEYFSETQRNKGNFPGRFSGRQFSNSRSEMNVSTLELGDSALYLCASSSPPGHGKGEQYFGPGTRLTVT.